Below are 21 T cell receptor beta chains sequenced from a single sample in a study of beta chain features in type 1 diabetes. Sequencing targeted expressed TCRB transcripts, as all isolated RNA had been reverse transcribed. The repertoire was sequenced with immunoSEQ multiplex PCR; TCRdb's copy has only in-frame clones and lacks some. The sample has under 950,000 clones; roughly a sixth are singletons. The sequencing input was naive CD4+ T cells from blood. The receptors were sampled from a woman aged 18-35 years in good health.

The chain combines TRBV6-5 with TRBJ2-2; D not resolved. Trimming shortened V by 2 bases and J by 0 bases, and 10 bases separated the two germline ends. This CDR3 contains 16 residues. Germline values: CDR1 MNHEY, CDR2 SVGAGI. The CDR3 coding sequence is TGTGCCAGCAGTTACATCACCCACGCGAACACCGGGGAGCTGTTTTTT. Its protein product is CASSYITHANTGELFF.

This clone was detected only once. The rearrangement uses TRBV28 and TRBJ2-7, with 9 positions matching TRBD2. Trimming cost V 6 bases and J 6 bases; bases outside gene matches: 9. This CDR3 contains 14 residues. Germline CDR1 reads MDHEN; CDR2 reads SYDVKM. The CDR3, as DNA: TGTGCCAGCAGCCCCGGCACAGCGGGGGGCGAGCAGTACTTC. Translation: CASSPGTAGGEQYF.

Comment on this clone: Other nucleotide sequences from this sample produce the same CDR3. The gene calls are TRBV11-2 and TRBJ2-5; tentatively, D is TRBD1 (6 bases). The CDR3 extends over 14 amino acids. Germline assignment: CDR1 SGHAT and CDR2 FQNNGV. Trimming stripped 4 bases from V and 2 bases from J, with 11 bases between. CDR3 sequence: CASSSIRGQETQYF. Here the CDR3 DNA reads TGTGCCAGCAGCTCGATCAGGGGTCAAGAGACCCAGTACTTC.

This clone was seen a few times. CDR3 amino acids: CASKYGGNFYEQYF. The CDR3 DNA is TGTGCCAGCAAGTACGGCGGGAACTTCTACGAGCAGTACTTC. The chain is built from TRBV11-2 and TRBJ2-7, with D possibly matching TRBD2 (6 bases). V was pared by 7 bases and J by 3 bases, with 16 bases between. The germline gives CDR1 SGHAT, CDR2 FQNNGV. The CDR3 is 14 amino acids.

This clone has just one count. The chain couples TRBV2 to TRBJ2-7; D is unclear. V shed 6 bases and J shed 3 bases, with 15 bases lying between them. The CDR3 is made up of 14 amino acids. The germline V gene has CDR1 SNHLY and CDR2 FYNNEI. The CDR3 sequence: CASSQDWASYEQYF. CDR3 in DNA: TGTGCCAGCAGCCAAGATTGGGCTAGCTACGAGCAGTACTTC.

The chain has TRBV18 and TRBJ2-7; no definite D call. V was shortened by 6 bases and J by 2 bases, with 8 bases between the two germline ends. There are 12 residues in the CDR3. In germline, CDR1 is KGHSH, CDR2 LQKENI. CDR3 sequence: CASSTEAYEQYF. The CDR3 region has the DNA TGTGCCAGCTCCACAGAGGCCTACGAGCAGTACTTC.

V gene TRBV5-1 combines with J gene TRBJ2-3; D unresolved. Germline values: CDR1 SGHRS, CDR2 YFSETQ. CDR3 length: 15 residues. V lost 0 bases and J 1 base, leaving 9 bases between the germline ends. The CDR3 DNA reads TGCGCCAGCAGCTTGGAAGGTGTAGGCACAGATACGCAGTATTTT. Protein product: CASSLEGVGTDTQYF.

This clone was seen a few times. Here the CDR3 reads CASSTGGKGINYGYTF. CDR3 sequence (DNA): TGTGCCAGCAGCACCGGGGGCAAGGGGATTAACTATGGCTACACCTTC. The rearrangement joins TRBV6-6 to TRBJ1-2, with D possibly matching TRBD1 (6 bases). CDR1 is MNHNY, CDR2 SVGAGI, per germline (reference sequence). The CDR3 has 16 residues. The V and J ends lost 6 bases and 1 base respectively, with 18 bases between them.

The CDR3 nucleotides are TGTGCCAGCAGCTTAGCGACATGGGCAGGGAGGTCCTACGAGCAGTACTTC. Its translation is CASSLATWAGRSYEQYF. The J gene is TRBJ2-7, the V gene TRBV11-1; D possibly corresponds to TRBD2 (6 bases). Trimming left V 0 bases short and J 1 base short, with 16 bases between. Germline CDR1 SGHAT, CDR2 FQDESV (reference sequence). This CDR3 comprises 17 residues. The entire variable domain, with the rest obtained from reference TRBV11-1 and TRBJ2-7, is as follows: EAEVAQSPRYKITEKSQAVAFWCDPISGHATLYWYRQILGQGPELLVQFQDESVVDDSQLPKDRFSAERLKGVDSTLKIQPAELGDSAMYLCASSLATWAGRSYEQYFGPGTRLTVT.

This clone was picked up a small number of times. The chain recombines TRBV18 with TRBJ2-7; a weak D match, TRBD1 (5 bases). V was pared by 3 bases and J by 3 bases, with 12 bases between. CDR1 KGHSH and CDR2 LQKENI come from the germline V gene. The CDR3 is 14 amino acids. CDR3 bases: TGTGCCAGCTCACCCCCGGGCAGGGACTACGAGCAGTACTTC. Amino acid sequence: CASSPPGRDYEQYF.

The chain combines TRBV4-2 with TRBJ2-6; D remains unclear. The CDR3 contains 17 residues. Between the trimmed V and J ends, which lost 0 bases and 1 base, there was a span of 10 bases. Germline values: CDR1 LGHNA, CDR2 YNFKEQ. In DNA, the CDR3 is TGTGCCAGCAGCCAAGAGGGTTGGTCGTCTGGGGCCAACGTCCTGACTTTC. Translating gives CASSQEGWSSGANVLTF.

This sequence joins TRBV7-8 and TRBJ2-1; 10 positions match TRBD2. The V gene end was trimmed by 6 bases and the J gene end by 7 bases; junction bases not matched to a gene: 18. CDR1 and CDR2 from the germline V gene are SGHVS and FQNEAQ. This CDR3 is 18 amino acids long. The CDR3 coding sequence is TGTGCCAGCAGGGCCAGCGGGAGGGGCTGGAATGGGCTGAATGAGCAGTTCTTC. Translated: CASRASGRGWNGLNEQFF.

This clone appeared a few times. The chain employs TRBV11-3 and TRBJ2-1, with 9 bases fitting TRBD2. CDR3 size: 15 residues. Germline CDR1 reads SGHNT; CDR2 reads YENEEA. J lost 3 bases, V lost 2 bases, and 2 bases had no gene match. CDR3 nucleotides: TGTGCCAGCAGCTTATTTAGCGGGGGCTACAATGAGCAGTTCTTC. Its protein product is CASSLFSGGYNEQFF.

This clone occurred a few times. V gene TRBV5-6 combines with J gene TRBJ2-7, with D perhaps TRBD2 (5 bases). CDR1 is SGHDT, CDR2 YYEEEE, per germline. V was cut by 0 bases and J by 1 base, with 8 bases left in between. The CDR3 totals 14 residues. DNA for the CDR3: TGTGCCAGCAGCTTGGCCGGGGTTTCCTACGAGCAGTACTTC. This codes for CASSLAGVSYEQYF.

This clone was counted only a few times. The V and J genes are TRBV9 and TRBJ2-5, with D uncertain. CDR1 and CDR2 from the germline V gene are SGDLS and YYNGEE. V lost 0 bases to trimming and J lost 0 bases, with 9 bases between them. CDR3 length: 15 amino acids. Written as DNA, the CDR3 is TGTGCCAGCAGCGTAGGGGCAGGAGACCAAGAGACCCAGTACTTC. Translated, it gives CASSVGAGDQETQYF.

The genes are TRBV7-2 and TRBJ2-1; 11 bases map to TRBD2. V was pared by 4 bases and J by 8 bases, with 16 bases of the junction left unmatched. The V gene's germline CDR1 is SGHTA and CDR2 FQGNSA. The CDR3 contains 18 residues. The CDR3 bases are TGTGCCAGCAGCTACCTAAGACTAGCGGGACGGGGGGTGGATGAGCAGTTCTTC. Its translation is CASSYLRLAGRGVDEQFF.

This chain uses TRBV10-3 with TRBJ2-5; 11 bases fit TRBD2. There are 14 residues in the CDR3. Germline V gives CDR1 ENHRY, CDR2 SYGVKD. The J segment lost 12 bases and the V segment lost 6 bases, leaving 12 bases of the junction unmatched. CDR3 DNA: TGTGCCATCAGAGCCGGGACTAGCGGACCCGCGGAGTACTTC. As protein: CAIRAGTSGPAEYF.

This clone has just a few counts. Other DNA variants within this sample encode the same CDR3. This chain joins TRBV11-1 and TRBJ2-7, with 10 positions matching TRBD2. This CDR3 has 15 amino acids. V was clipped by 4 bases and J by 1 base; unmatched bases: 4. CDR1 and CDR2 (germline): SGHAT, FQDESV (reference sequence). This CDR3 reads CASSSSSGSSYEQYF. The CDR3 nucleotides are TGTGCCAGCAGCTCGTCTAGCGGGAGTTCCTACGAGCAGTACTTC.

The chain uses TRBV7-8 and TRBJ2-1; TRBD1 agrees at 7 bases. CDR1 and CDR2 from the germline V gene are SGHVS and FQNEAQ. The CDR3 has 13 amino acids. V trimming: 5 bases; J trimming: 5 bases; junction bases outside the gene matches: 3. CDR3 bases: TGTGCCAGCAGCACGGGACAGCACAATGAGCAGTTCTTC. The encoded protein is CASSTGQHNEQFF.

This clone was seen only a few times. The rearrangement uses TRBV2 and TRBJ2-5; possibly TRBD2 for D (5 bases). The germline gives CDR1 SNHLY, CDR2 FYNNEI. Trimming took 7 bases from V and 1 from J, leaving 16 bases between them. The CDR3 is made up of 15 amino acids. The CDR3 bases are TGTGCCAGCAACGAAGTCGGGGTCCGCCAAGAGACCCAGTACTTC. Translation: CASNEVGVRQETQYF.

This clone was counted a few times. The chain employs TRBV18 and TRBJ2-4; maybe TRBD2 (6 bases). Germline V CDR1 and CDR2: KGHSH, LQKENI. V lost 3 bases to trimming and J lost 0 bases, with 15 bases between them. The CDR3 is 17 residues long. The CDR3 here is CASSPRGSGLAKNIQYF. CDR3 nucleotides: TGTGCCAGCTCACCCCGGGGTAGCGGACTAGCCAAAAACATTCAGTACTTC.